A selection of T cell receptor beta chains follows, all from one sample in a study of cytomegalovirus exposure and HLA in healthy donors. The protocol was immunoSEQ multiplex PCR, while the TCRdb copy is restricted to in-frame clones and leaves out a portion. The table lists approximately 120,000 clones, about 76% of them singletons. The specimen sequenced was PBMCs. The receptor source for this set is a woman in her thirties or forties in good health and CMV-seropositive. CDR3s include the opening cysteine and the closing phenylalanine or tryptophan. A D gene is named only where the DNA matches it firmly. Rows may omit the clone size; those that give it use once, few, many or a size class.

size: NA
J: TRBJ1-4
D: NA
V: TRBV30
DNA: TGTGCCTGGAGTACCCCTCTACCTAAACTGTTTTTT
CDR3: CAWSTPLPKLFF

size: NA
J: TRBJ2-4
D: NA
V: TRBV20-1
DNA: TGCAGTGCCCGAGGGAACATTCAGTACTTC
CDR3: CSARGNIQYF

size: NA
J: TRBJ1-1
D: NA
V: TRBV5-1
DNA: TGCGCCAGCAGCTTGGACGGAGCGAACACTGAAGCTTTCTTT
CDR3: CASSLDGANTEAFF

size: NA
J: TRBJ1-6
D: TRBD1
V: TRBV4-1
DNA: TGCGCCAGCAGCTTCAACCTCCGGGACAGCAATTCACCCCTCCACTTT
CDR3: CASSFNLRDSNSPLHF

size: NA
J: TRBJ2-2
D: TRBD2
V: TRBV14
DNA: TGTGCCAGCAGCCAAGTTGGACTAGCGGGGGGCCGAGGATTCCGGGAGCTGTTTTTT
CDR3: CASSQVGLAGGRGFRELFF

size: once
J: TRBJ1-6
D: TRBD1
V: TRBV6-5
DNA: TGTGCCAGCAGTTACTATACGGGACAGGCTAATTCACCCCTCCACTTT
CDR3: CASSYYTGQANSPLHF

size: NA
J: TRBJ1-5
D: TRBD1
V: TRBV5-1
DNA: TGCGCCAGCAGCTTTACAGGGGAGGATCAGCCCCAGCATTTT
CDR3: CASSFTGEDQPQHF

size: once
J: TRBJ2-3
D: TRBD1
V: TRBV6-5
DNA: TGTGCCAGCAGCGACAGGGGGAAAACAGATACGCAGTATTTT
CDR3: CASSDRGKTDTQYF

size: NA
J: TRBJ1-2
D: TRBD1
V: TRBV19
DNA: TGTGCCAGTAGACCAAGATGGGCAGGGGGCGAAGAGAGCTACACCTTC
CDR3: CASRPRWAGGEESYTF

size: NA
J: TRBJ2-7
D: NA
V: TRBV19
DNA: TGTGCCAGTAGTATATTGTCCGACAGGATTGTTCAGTACTTC
CDR3: CASSILSDRIVQYF

size: NA
J: TRBJ1-1
D: NA
V: TRBV7-8
DNA: TGTGCCAGCAGCTTAGCAGGGGGGAACACTGAAGCTTTCTTT
CDR3: CASSLAGGNTEAFF

size: NA
J: TRBJ2-5
D: TRBD2
V: TRBV4-1
DNA: TGCGCCAGCAGCCTGTTACTAGCGGGGCAAGAGACCCAGTACTTC
CDR3: CASSLLLAGQETQYF

size: NA
J: TRBJ2-1
D: NA
V: TRBV30
DNA: TGTGCCTGGAGTGGCCCGGCGGCTAAGTTCTTC
CDR3: CAWSGPAAKFF

size: NA
J: TRBJ1-2
D: NA
V: TRBV5-1
DNA: TGCGCCAGCAGCTTGTCCCTAGCCCCACAGAGTGGCTACACCTTC
CDR3: CASSLSLAPQSGYTF

size: NA
J: TRBJ1-5
D: TRBD1
V: TRBV30
DNA: TGTGCCTGGGGACAGGATCTTAATCAGCCCCAGCATTTT
CDR3: CAWGQDLNQPQHF

size: NA
J: TRBJ1-2
D: NA
V: TRBV7-8
DNA: TGTGCCAGCAGCAAGACAGACAGACCCTATGGCTACACCTTC
CDR3: CASSKTDRPYGYTF

size: NA
J: TRBJ1-6
D: NA
V: TRBV4-1
DNA: TGCGCCAGCAGCCAAACCGGGATTTATGGGAATTCACCCCTCCACTTT
CDR3: CASSQTGIYGNSPLHF

size: few
J: TRBJ2-7
D: NA
V: TRBV18
DNA: TGTGCCAGCTCACCACCAGGAGGGTCCTACGAGCAGTACTTC
CDR3: CASSPPGGSYEQYF

size: NA
J: TRBJ2-4
D: NA
V: TRBV6-6
DNA: TGTGCCAGCCGGGACACAGGGAGGGAAAACATTCAGTACTTC
CDR3: CASRDTGRENIQYF

size: once
J: TRBJ2-7
D: TRBD1
V: TRBV4-1
DNA: TGCGCCAGCAGCCAAGGACAGGGGTCCTACGAGCAGTACTTC
CDR3: CASSQGQGSYEQYF

size: NA
J: TRBJ2-7
D: TRBD1
V: TRBV19
DNA: TGTGCCAGTAGTATGGGGACAGGAAACTACGAGCAGTACTTC
CDR3: CASSMGTGNYEQYF

size: NA
J: TRBJ2-5
D: TRBD2
V: TRBV7-9
DNA: TGTGCCAGCAGCCTGGGACTAGCGGGGGGGGAAGAGACCCAGTACTTC
CDR3: CASSLGLAGGEETQYF

size: NA
J: TRBJ2-3
D: NA
V: TRBV30
DNA: TGTGCCTGGAACTGGGGGGTCTATTCCAGCACAGATACGCAGTATTTT
CDR3: CAWNWGVYSSTDTQYF

size: NA
J: TRBJ2-2
D: NA
V: TRBV4-2
DNA: TGTGCCAGCAGCCTTCACGGACAGGTGTACACCGGGGGGCTGTTTTTT
CDR3: CASSLHGQVYTGGLFF

size: NA
J: TRBJ2-3
D: TRBD2
V: TRBV30
DNA: TGTGCCTGGAGCGGGGGGGTAGTAGATACGCAGTATTTT
CDR3: CAWSGGVVDTQYF

size: NA
J: TRBJ2-7
D: NA
V: TRBV29-1
DNA: TGCAGCGTTGAGTCTACTCGGGCCTACGAGCAGTACTTC
CDR3: CSVESTRAYEQYF

size: once
J: TRBJ2-5
D: TRBD1
V: TRBV9
DNA: TGTGCCAGCAGCGCCTTCACCGGGACAGGGGTCCGAGAGACCCAGTACTTC
CDR3: CASSAFTGTGVRETQYF

size: NA
J: TRBJ2-7
D: TRBD2
V: TRBV19
DNA: TGTGCCAGTAGTATGAAATTTGCTAGCGGGGCGCCGAGCTCCTACGAGCAGTACTTC
CDR3: CASSMKFASGAPSSYEQYF

size: NA
J: TRBJ2-2
D: TRBD1
V: TRBV30
DNA: TGTGCCTGGAGTGCCGCAGGGGGCCTCGGGGAGCTGTTTTTT
CDR3: CAWSAAGGLGELFF

size: NA
J: TRBJ2-1
D: TRBD2
V: TRBV19
DNA: TGTGCCAGTAGTATTTTCCTAGCGGGGGGTAATGAGCAGTTCTTC
CDR3: CASSIFLAGGNEQFF

size: NA
J: TRBJ2-7
D: TRBD2
V: TRBV5-4
DNA: TGTGCCAGCACCCGCGAGGCGGGGGGACGGAACGAGCAGTACTTC
CDR3: CASTREAGGRNEQYF

size: few
J: TRBJ1-6
D: TRBD1
V: TRBV2
DNA: TGTGCCAGCAGTGAGACAGGGGGCAGGACACCCCTCCACTTT
CDR3: CASSETGGRTPLHF

size: NA
J: TRBJ1-1
D: NA
V: TRBV30
DNA: TGTGCCTGGAGTCAGACAGGAACTGAAGCTTTCTTT
CDR3: CAWSQTGTEAFF

size: NA
J: TRBJ2-7
D: NA
V: TRBV6-5
DNA: TGTGCCAGCAGTTACCAACTCGGGGGTACCTACGAGCAGTACTTC
CDR3: CASSYQLGGTYEQYF

size: NA
J: TRBJ2-7
D: TRBD2
V: TRBV9
DNA: TGTGCCAGCAGCGTAGGGCGGGGGGACCGCGAGCAGTACTTC
CDR3: CASSVGRGDREQYF

size: NA
J: TRBJ2-3
D: TRBD2
V: TRBV2
DNA: TGTGCCAGCAGCTTGGGACTAGCGGGCATCACAGATACGCAGTATTTT
CDR3: CASSLGLAGITDTQYF

size: NA
J: TRBJ2-5
D: TRBD2
V: TRBV19
DNA: TGTGCCAGTAGTTTGGCGGGGGGGCATGAGACCCAGTACTTC
CDR3: CASSLAGGHETQYF

size: NA
J: TRBJ1-1
D: NA
V: TRBV11-2
DNA: TGTGCCAGCAGCTTAGACGGGGGGCCCACTGAAGCTTTCTTT
CDR3: CASSLDGGPTEAFF

size: NA
J: TRBJ1-3
D: NA
V: TRBV11-2
DNA: TGTGCCAGCAGCTTAGCCCCCGCAAGGGGCTCTGGAAACACCATATATTTT
CDR3: CASSLAPARGSGNTIYF

size: once
J: TRBJ2-1
D: NA
V: TRBV9
DNA: TGTGCCAGCGGGTCGGCGGGATCCTACAATGAGCAGTTCTTC
CDR3: CASGSAGSYNEQFF

size: NA
J: TRBJ1-3
D: TRBD1
V: TRBV19
DNA: TGTGCCAGTAGTAGGACAGGGCGCTCTGGAAACACCATATATTTT
CDR3: CASSRTGRSGNTIYF

size: few
J: TRBJ1-2
D: TRBD1
V: TRBV9
DNA: TGTGCCAGCAGCGCCCGGACAGGGGGATCTGGCTACACCTTC
CDR3: CASSARTGGSGYTF

size: few
J: TRBJ1-5
D: NA
V: TRBV5-6
DNA: TGTGCCAGCAGCTTGGACGGGGGTCGAGGCAATCAGCCCCAGCATTTT
CDR3: CASSLDGGRGNQPQHF

size: NA
J: TRBJ1-1
D: TRBD1
V: TRBV27
DNA: TGTGCCAGCAGATGGGACAGGGGGGGGACTGAAGCTTTCTTT
CDR3: CASRWDRGGTEAFF